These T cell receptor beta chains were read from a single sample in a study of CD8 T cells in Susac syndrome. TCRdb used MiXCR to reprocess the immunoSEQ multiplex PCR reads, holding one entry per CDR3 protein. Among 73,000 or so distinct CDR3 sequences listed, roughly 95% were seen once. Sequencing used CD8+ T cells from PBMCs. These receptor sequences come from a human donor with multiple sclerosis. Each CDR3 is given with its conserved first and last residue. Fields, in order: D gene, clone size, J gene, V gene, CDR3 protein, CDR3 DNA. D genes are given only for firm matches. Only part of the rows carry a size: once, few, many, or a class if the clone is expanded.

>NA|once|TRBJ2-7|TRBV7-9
CASSLAGRIRTYEQYF
TGTGCCAGCAGCTTAGCGGGCCGCATCAGGACCTACGAGCAGTACTTC
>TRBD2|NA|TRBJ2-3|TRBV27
CASSLGAGPSGVAQYF
TGTGCCAGCAGTTTAGGAGCGGGGCCATCTGGGGTGGCGCAGTATTTT
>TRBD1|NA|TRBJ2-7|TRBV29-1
CSVEKGAGGNEQYF
TGCAGCGTTGAAAAGGGGGCAGGGGGAAACGAGCAGTACTTC
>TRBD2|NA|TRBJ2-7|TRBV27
CASRVAGSNEQYF
TGTGCCAGCAGGGTAGCGGGATCCAACGAGCAGTACTTC
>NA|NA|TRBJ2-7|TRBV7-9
CASSRSLSSYEQYF
TGTGCCAGCAGCAGATCTCTGAGCTCCTACGAGCAGTACTTC
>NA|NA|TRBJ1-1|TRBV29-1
CSVGPLTVEGTNTEAFF
TGCAGCGTTGGCCCCCTCACCGTTGAGGGGACGAACACTGAAGCTTTCTTT
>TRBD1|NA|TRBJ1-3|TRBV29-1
CSVEFDREAGNTIYF
TGCAGCGTTGAATTTGACAGGGAAGCTGGAAACACCATATATTTT
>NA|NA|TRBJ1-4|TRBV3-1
CASSQEWEKLFF
TGTGCCAGCAGCCAAGAGTGGGAAAAACTGTTTTTT
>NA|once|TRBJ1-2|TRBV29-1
CSVIPGSYGYTF
TGCAGCGTGATACCCGGGAGTTATGGCTACACCTTC
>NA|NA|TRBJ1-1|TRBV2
CNSATGQGRRTEAFF
TGTAACTCGGCCACGGGGCAGGGGCGGAGGACTGAAGCTTTCTTT
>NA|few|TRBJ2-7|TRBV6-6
CASSPGGSYEQYF
TGTGCCAGCAGTCCCGGGGGCTCCTACGAGCAGTACTTC
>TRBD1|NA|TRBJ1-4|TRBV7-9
CASSRTGSNEKLFF
TGTGCCAGCAGTCGGACAGGGAGTAATGAAAAACTGTTTTTT
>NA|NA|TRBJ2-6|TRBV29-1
CSVEGHTGVGANVLTF
TGCAGCGTTGAAGGCCATACGGGGGTCGGGGCCAACGTCCTGACTTTC
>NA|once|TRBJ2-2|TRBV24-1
CATSDDTGELFF
TGTGCCACCAGTGATGACACCGGGGAGCTGTTTTTT
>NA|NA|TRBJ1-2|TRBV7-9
CASTLDGDGYTF
TGTGCCAGCACCCTCGATGGGGATGGCTACACCTTC
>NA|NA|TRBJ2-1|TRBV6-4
CASSDGLGGNYNEQFF
TGTGCCAGCAGTGACGGATTGGGAGGAAACTACAATGAGCAGTTCTTC
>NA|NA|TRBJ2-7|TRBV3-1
CASSQDPWKGEQYF
TGTGCCAGCAGCCAAGACCCGTGGAAAGGCGAGCAGTACTTC
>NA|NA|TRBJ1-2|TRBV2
CASTSGPNYGYTF
TGTGCCAGCACATCAGGGCCAAACTATGGCTACACCTTC
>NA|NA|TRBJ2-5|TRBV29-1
CSVDRETQYF
TGCAGCGTTGATCGGGAGACCCAGTACTTC
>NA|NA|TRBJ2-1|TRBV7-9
CASSLHEQFF
TGTGCCAGCAGCTTACATGAGCAGTTCTTC
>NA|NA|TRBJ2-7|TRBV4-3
CASSQGKYGYEQYF
TGCGCCAGCAGCCAAGGAAAGTATGGCTACGAGCAGTACTTC
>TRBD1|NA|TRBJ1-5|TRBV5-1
CASTPRDRDSNQPQHF
TGCGCCAGCACCCCACGGGACAGAGATAGCAATCAGCCCCAGCATTTT
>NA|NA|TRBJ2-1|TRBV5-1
CASSTAGTHSYNEQFF
TGCGCCAGCAGTACCGCCGGGACTCACTCCTACAATGAGCAGTTCTTC
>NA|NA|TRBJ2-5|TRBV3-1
CASSHSAGRDPQETQYF
TGTGCCAGCAGCCACTCTGCAGGGAGAGATCCCCAAGAGACCCAGTACTTC
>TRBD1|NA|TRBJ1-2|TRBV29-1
CSALNRGNYGYTF
TGCAGCGCGCTTAACAGGGGTAACTATGGCTACACCTTC
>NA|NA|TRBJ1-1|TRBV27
CASSQGIEAFF
TGTGCCAGCAGTCAGGGGATTGAAGCTTTCTTT
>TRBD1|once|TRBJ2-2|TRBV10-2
CASPGQTNTGELFF
TGCGCCAGCCCGGGACAGACGAACACCGGGGAGCTGTTTTTT
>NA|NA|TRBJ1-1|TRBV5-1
CASSERVNTEAFF
TGCGCCAGCAGTGAGAGGGTAAACACTGAAGCTTTCTTT
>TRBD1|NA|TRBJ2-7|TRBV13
CASSNRDRTYEQYF
TGTGCCAGCAGCAACCGGGACAGAACCTACGAGCAGTACTTC
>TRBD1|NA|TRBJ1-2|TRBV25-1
CASSEYRSLTGVTF
TGTGCCAGCAGTGAATATAGAAGTCTTACAGGGGTCACCTTC
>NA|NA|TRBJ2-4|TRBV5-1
CASSSEPSENIQYF
TGCGCCAGCAGCTCCGAGCCCAGTGAAAATATTCAGTACTTC
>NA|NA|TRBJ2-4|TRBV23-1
CANARGAWNIQYF
TGCGCCAACGCCCGTGGGGCGTGGAACATTCAGTACTTC
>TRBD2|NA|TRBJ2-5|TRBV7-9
CASSLASGPQETQYF
TGTGCCAGCAGCTTAGCTAGCGGGCCTCAAGAGACCCAGTACTTC
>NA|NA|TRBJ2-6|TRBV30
CAWSSGAGANVLTF
TGTGCCTGGAGTTCAGGGGCTGGGGCCAACGTCCTGACTTTC
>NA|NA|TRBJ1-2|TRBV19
CASSIGGNGYTF
TGTGCCAGTAGTATCGGGGGAAATGGCTACACCTTC
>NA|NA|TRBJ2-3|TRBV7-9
CASSPHGEVTDTQYF
TGTGCCAGCAGCCCACACGGGGAGGTGACAGATACGCAGTATTTT
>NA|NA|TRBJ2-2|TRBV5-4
CASRPSSGEISGELFF
TGTGCCAGCAGACCCTCTAGTGGGGAGATAAGCGGGGAGCTGTTTTTT
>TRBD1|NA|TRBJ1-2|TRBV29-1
CSVTGQAYGYTF
TGCAGCGTTACGGGACAGGCTTATGGCTACACCTTC
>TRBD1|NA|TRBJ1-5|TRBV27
CASRLTGGNQPQHF
TGTGCCAGCAGGCTGACAGGGGGAAATCAGCCCCAGCATTTT
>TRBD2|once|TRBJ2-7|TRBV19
CASRGLAGYPPYEQYF
TGTGCCAGCAGGGGACTAGCGGGATACCCTCCCTACGAGCAGTACTTC
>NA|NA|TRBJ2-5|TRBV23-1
CASSQGITVQETQYF
TGCGCCAGCAGTCAAGGGATTACGGTACAAGAGACCCAGTACTTC
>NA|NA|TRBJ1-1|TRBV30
CAWSWGGPEAFF
TGTGCCTGGAGTTGGGGAGGCCCTGAAGCTTTCTTT
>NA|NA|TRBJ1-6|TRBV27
CASSFSRGALHF
TGTGCCAGCAGTTTTTCCCGAGGGGCCCTCCACTTT
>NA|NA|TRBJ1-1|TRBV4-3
CASSQVGKGEAFF
TGCGCCAGCAGCCAAGTAGGAAAGGGTGAAGCTTTCTTT
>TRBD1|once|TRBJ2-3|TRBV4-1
CASSQSSGTGGKDTQYF
TGCGCCAGCAGCCAATCATCCGGGACAGGGGGCAAAGATACGCAGTATTTT
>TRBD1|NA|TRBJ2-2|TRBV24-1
CATSDLPGQGGTGELFF
TGTGCCACCAGTGATTTGCCGGGACAGGGGGGCACCGGGGAGCTGTTTTTT
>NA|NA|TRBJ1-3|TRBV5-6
CASSLPRELSGNTIYF
TGTGCCAGCAGCCTACCCAGGGAACTCTCTGGAAACACCATATATTTT
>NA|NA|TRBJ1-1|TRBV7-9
CASSRQNTEAFF
TGTGCCAGCAGCAGACAGAACACTGAAGCTTTCTTT
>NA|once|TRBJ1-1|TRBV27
CASSFGGAVNTEAFF
TGTGCCAGCAGTTTCGGGGGGGCTGTGAACACTGAAGCTTTCTTT
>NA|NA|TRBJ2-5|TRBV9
CASSAQETQYF
TGTGCCAGCAGCGCCCAAGAGACCCAGTACTTC